This T cell receptor (beta chain) derives from a study of cytomegalovirus exposure and HLA in healthy donors. All donors participated as healthy donors of bone marrow. Germline-derived CDR1 and CDR2 are LNHDA and SQIVND (reference sequence). V trimming: 3 bases; J trimming: 5 bases; junction bases outside the gene matches: 6. The CDR3 length is 14 residues. The PCR employed 60 Vbeta primers together with 13 Jbeta primers. Here immunoSEQ multiplex PCR was the method, and the copy in TCRdb shows in-frame clones only, minus some. The sample lists more than 150,000 clones; approximately 84% were seen once.

The sequence came from a woman aged 45-65 years in good health and CMV-seropositive. The V gene is TRBV19, the J gene TRBJ1-1; 7 bases agree with TRBD1. The sample comprised PBMCs. CDR3 nucleotides: TGTGCCAGTAGTATCAAGGGGGCAAGTACTGAAGCTTTCTTT. Protein sequence: CASSIKGASTEAFF.